The following is a T cell receptor (beta chain) sequence with its context. The antigen remains undetermined. These data are taken from a study of T cell responses to AZD1222 COVID-19 vaccine. Sequencing was performed with immunoSEQ multiplex PCR; in TCRdb, only in-frame clones are kept and a portion is missing. The repertoire includes 100,000 to 150,000 clones, over 75% of them detected once, and 4% to 5% sits in the top ten. Study findings and constraints: Dominant CD4 TCR responses targeted spike regions 160-218 and 743-854. The study sampled repertoires only after the peak T cell response. Most donors were white British and more were female, and clonal diversity was possibly underestimated.

Germline assignment: CDR1 SNHLY and CDR2 FYNNEI. The CDR3 contains 13 residues. Trimming took 8 bases from V and 5 from J; bases not matched to a gene: 6. The sample consisted of peripheral blood, taken 28 days after the second dose of the MenACWY control vaccine. The TCR was taken from an adult who received the MenACWY meningococcal vaccine as a control. This chain uses TRBV2 with TRBJ2-5, with 9 bases that match TRBD1. CDR3 protein: CASENRGRETQYF. DNA for the CDR3: TGTGCCAGCGAAAACAGGGGGCGGGAGACCCAGTACTTC.